The clone carrying this T cell receptor beta chain has ten or more counts. RNA transcripts gave rise to amplified TCR beta CDR3 regions. Initially, a first-round RT-PCR of the TCR CDR3 employed the HTBI primer set. TCRdb reanalysed the multiplex PCR reads using MiXCR and keeps one entry per CDR3 protein. This table holds roughly 750,000 distinct CDR3 sequences, roughly 17% found once. The sample comes from a study of T cells in Graves' hyperthyroidism and ophthalmopathy. This CDR3 contains 14 residues. Trimming removed 5 bases from V and 6 bases from J; junction bases left unmatched: 8. The V gene's germline CDR1 is SEHNR and CDR2 FQNEAQ (reference sequence).

This receptor was identified in a man aged 18 to 29 with Graves' hyperthyroidism. The sequencing input was blood. The gene calls are TRBV7-9 and TRBJ2-7; 9 positions match TRBD1. DNA of the CDR3: TGTGCCAGCAGCATACAGGGGGCGCTTGTCGAGCAGTACTTC. This sequence encodes CASSIQGALVEQYF.